This entry concerns a single T cell receptor beta chain. This entry comes from a study of blood T cell repertoires in COVID-19. Study as a whole: Italy, Spain and the United States were the sources of the convalescent and acute COVID-19 samples. PBMCs, B-cell-depleted T cells, or T cells provided the cDNA or gDNA that made up the material.

Original methodology: Using reference gene primer amplification, nucleated cell counts were estimated. The table came from immunoSEQ multiplex PCR; TCRdb's copy has only in-frame clones and leaves some out. That table gives V, J and clone size, and the DNA gave D and trimming. The sample has 250,000 to 300,000 clones; around nine tenths are singletons. The specimen sequenced was peripheral blood. This TCR derives from a woman in her thirties or forties who had recovered from COVID-19.

The CDR3 DNA sequence: TGTGCCAGCAGTTTATCAACAGGGTCCAAAAACATTCAGTACTTC. It codes for CASSLSTGSKNIQYF. V is TRBV27 and J is TRBJ2-4, with a possible D match to TRBD1 (6 bases). CDR1 and CDR2 (germline): MNHEY, SMNVEV (reference sequence). The CDR3 has 15 residues. Trimming shortened V by 0 bases and J by 2 bases, and 8 bases separated the two germline ends.